The clone carrying this T cell receptor beta chain was seen ten or more times. Its specificity is unknown. Quantitative 5'-RACE with molecular barcodes was used to make the TCR beta libraries. TCRdb processed the 5' RACE reads anew with MiXCR; each CDR3 protein has one entry. The sample consists of about 240,000 distinct CDR3 sequences, approximately 9% of them appearing once. V lost 0 bases and J 12 bases, leaving 18 bases between the germline ends. Germline values: CDR1 SGHRS, CDR2 YFSETQ. The CDR3 spans 14 residues. This sample was included in a study of CD8 T cells in ankylosing spondylitis. Whole-study results and caveats: Reportedly, matched ankylosing spondylitis synovial fluid was significantly enriched for disease-linked clones.

The V call is TRBV5-1, the J call TRBJ1-1; D not certain. This sequence was found in a male donor with ankylosing spondylitis or in good health (not recorded which). Sequenced input: blood, either unsorted or a sorted T cell fraction (not recorded which). CDR3 DNA sequence: TGCGCCAGCAGCTTGGAAAGCGGAGGGATGGTGCCTTTCTTT. This translates into CASSLESGGMVPFF.